The clone carrying this T cell receptor (beta chain) has a handful of counts. Antigen: not known. Unique molecular identifiers were affixed to single, distinct cDNA molecules. One entry per CDR3 protein, called by TCRdb with MiXCR from the 5' RACE reads. Here the sample spans tens of thousands of distinct CDR3 sequences, 3.5% to 5% being singletons. This specimen belongs to a study of early T cells in non-severe SARS-CoV-2 infection. Notes on the study in general: Anti-spike CD8 specificities were favored by VDJdb matching, whose results missed private and CD4 specificities.

This sequence was found in an adult who was a healthcare worker with PCR-confirmed SARS-CoV-2 infection or an uninfected control (not recorded which). The sequenced material came from whole blood.

The CDR3 loop is CASSPGLAERDTQYF. CDR3 bases: TGTGCCAGCTCACCGGGACTAGCGGAACGAGATACGCAGTATTTT. J is TRBJ2-3 and V is TRBV18, with 11 bases matching TRBD2. From germline, CDR1 is KGHSH and CDR2 LQKENI. This CDR3 has 15 residues. J gave up 5 bases and V 3 bases, and 4 bases lay outside the gene matches.